Below are 24 T cell receptor beta chains sequenced from a single sample in a study of T-cell reconstitution after alpha-beta-depleted transplantation in children. Construction of the TCRbeta library involved unique molecular identifiers. Each CDR3 protein gets one entry after TCRdb re-called the PCR reads with MiXCR. The repertoire holds almost 500,000 distinct CDR3 sequences, with more than 9% as singletons. The sequences come from PBMCs, collected before TCRalphabeta/CD19-depleted stem cell transplant. The receptors here all came from a child aged 2-9 years with inherited bone marrow failure, due to receive a stem cell transplant.

The chain joins TRBV20-1 to TRBJ2-1; no definite D call. This CDR3 is 14 amino acids long. V gave up 3 bases and J gave up 5 bases, with 14 bases separating them. Germline V gene data show CDR1 as DFQATT and CDR2 as SNEGSKA (reference sequence). The CDR3 is CSASRAPPHNEQFF. CDR3 DNA sequence: TGCAGTGCTAGCCGAGCGCCCCCGCACAATGAGCAGTTCTTC.

The chain couples TRBV28 to TRBJ2-1; unclear D gene. The CDR3 extends over 13 amino acids. CDR1 is MDHEN and CDR2 is SYDVKM in the germline V gene. V dropped 3 bases and J dropped 2 bases, with 5 bases sitting between them. CDR3 sequence: CASSFTTYNEQFF. CDR3 DNA sequence: TGTGCCAGCAGTTTTACTACCTACAATGAGCAGTTCTTC.

In this sample, this clonotype turned up many times. The chain carries TRBV29-1 and TRBJ1-1; maybe TRBD1 (5 bases). The V end was cut by 4 bases, the J end by 5 bases, with 14 bases between. Germline loops: CDR1 SQVTM, CDR2 ANQGSEA. This CDR3 has 13 amino acids. CDR3 DNA: TGCAGCGTTGTGAGCTCGGGGGGGACTGAAGCTTTCTTT. Translation: CSVVSSGGTEAFF.

In its sample, this clonotype was seen many times. The rearrangement uses TRBV27 and TRBJ2-3, with TRBD2 matching over 12 bases. The CDR3 covers 15 residues. Per the germline V gene, CDR1 is MNHEY and CDR2 is SMNVEV (reference sequence). V shed 7 bases and J 4 bases; nucleotides not matched to a gene: 6. As DNA, the CDR3 is TGTGCCAGCAATCTAGCGGGAGGGCCTCCAGATACGCAGTATTTT. Its protein is CASNLAGGPPDTQYF.

This clonotype came up a few times. The rearrangement links TRBV11-2 to TRBJ2-1; 9 bases are a match to TRBD1. V shed 4 bases and J 6 bases; nucleotides not matched to a gene: 10. The germline gives CDR1 SGHAT, CDR2 FQNNGV. CDR3 length: 16 residues. CDR3: CASSSQTGGAINEQFF. CDR3 in DNA: TGTGCCAGCAGCTCCCAAACAGGGGGCGCCATCAATGAGCAGTTCTTC.

V is TRBV18 and J is TRBJ2-7, with TRBD2 as a possible D gene (6 bases). Per germline, CDR1 KGHSH and CDR2 LQKENI. This CDR3 spans 16 amino acids. The V and J ends lost 2 bases and 2 bases respectively, with 16 bases between them. CDR3 protein: CASSPWDSLNTYEQYF. CDR3 DNA: TGTGCCAGCTCACCATGGGACTCTCTAAACACCTACGAGCAGTACTTC.

The table lists this clonotype with a few counts. The V call is TRBV9, the J call TRBJ2-5; D unclear. Germline V gene data show CDR1 as SGDLS and CDR2 as YYNGEE. There are 15 residues in the CDR3. The V gene lost 0 bases and the J gene lost 1 base, with 10 bases spanning the gap. The CDR3 sequence is CASSVAFSSQETQYF. The CDR3 DNA reads as TGTGCCAGCAGCGTAGCTTTCAGTTCCCAAGAGACCCAGTACTTC.

This clonotype was counted ten times or more. This chain links TRBV27 with TRBJ2-1; D may match TRBD1 or TRBD2 (6 bases each). This CDR3 has 13 amino acids. V was trimmed by 0 bases and J by 8 bases, leaving 8 bases between them. Germline V gene sequence: CDR1 MNHEY, CDR2 SMNVEV (reference sequence). CDR3: CASSLSGGHEQFF. The CDR3 region has the DNA TGTGCCAGCAGTTTATCTGGGGGGCATGAGCAGTTCTTC.

This clonotype occurred many times. V usage is TRBV4-3 and J usage is TRBJ2-6; 9 nucleotides line up with TRBD1. Trimming took 4 bases from V and 0 from J; bases not matched to a gene: 1. The length of the CDR3 is 16 residues. Germline V gives CDR1 LGHNA, CDR2 YSLEER. CDR3 amino acids: CASSLGQGSGANVLTF. The CDR3 DNA is TGCGCCAGCAGCCTGGGACAGGGCTCTGGGGCCAACGTCCTGACTTTC.

As for this clonotype: One end of the junction does not line up with germline, which may come from a read error. The chain joins TRBV11-2 to TRBJ1-4; D may be TRBD1 (6 bases). CDR1 and CDR2 from the germline V gene are SGHAT and FQNNGV. The CDR3 sequence is 11 residues long. The CDR3 DNA is TGTGCCAGCAGCCGAGCCGGGACACGCCATTTT. Amino acids: CASSRAGTRHF.

The chain carries TRBV5-1 and TRBJ2-3; 10 nucleotides match TRBD2. The length of the CDR3 is 16 residues. Trimming at V came to 1 base and at J to 8 bases, leaving 10 bases not matched to a gene. The germline V gene encodes CDR1 SGHRS and CDR2 YFSETQ. The CDR3 here is CASSLQREGPARTQYF. The CDR3 DNA reads TGCGCCAGCAGCTTGCAGCGGGAGGGCCCCGCCCGTACGCAGTATTTT.

The sample holds many counts of this clonotype. The chain joins TRBV3-1 to TRBJ2-7; TRBD2 matches 10 bases. The length of the CDR3 is 15 residues. Germline assignment: CDR1 LGHDT and CDR2 YNNKEL (reference sequence). V gave up 4 bases and J gave up 2 bases; unmatched junction bases: 5. CDR3 nucleotides: TGTGCCAGCAGCCTCTATCTAGCGGGGGCCTACGAGCAGTACTTC. It codes for CASSLYLAGAYEQYF.

There are many counts of this clonotype. The V call is TRBV29-1, the J call TRBJ2-3; TRBD2 agrees at 7 bases. The CDR3 runs to 14 residues. The J segment lost 2 bases and the V segment lost 3 bases, leaving 5 bases of the junction unmatched. CDR1 is SQVTM and CDR2 is ANQGSEA in the germline V gene. The CDR3 here is CSVDTGGNTDTQYF. CDR3 DNA: TGCAGCGTTGATACGGGAGGAAACACAGATACGCAGTATTTT.

This clonotype appeared many times. The CDR3 is CASSPMWGGIVYEQYF. The DNA of the CDR3 is TGTGCCAGCAGCCCCATGTGGGGAGGGATAGTCTACGAGCAGTACTTC. V is TRBV27 and J is TRBJ2-7, with TRBD2 identical over 7 bases. J lost 3 bases, V lost 6 bases, and 14 bases had no gene match. CDR3 size: 16 residues. Per the germline V gene, CDR1 is MNHEY and CDR2 is SMNVEV (reference sequence).

This chain joins TRBV3-1 and TRBJ2-4; D call uncertain. The V end was cut by 0 bases, the J end by 0 bases, with 15 bases between. The CDR3 contains 18 residues. Germline CDR1 LGHDT, CDR2 YNNKEL (reference sequence). CDR3 loop: CASSQDFSTHLAKNIQYF. The CDR3 bases are TGTGCCAGCAGCCAAGATTTCTCGACGCACCTAGCCAAAAACATTCAGTACTTC.

This clonotype was picked up many times. The chain combines TRBV12-3 or TRBV12-4 with TRBJ2-4, with TRBD2 identical over 8 bases. V was pared by 2 bases and J by 0 bases, with 3 bases of the junction left unmatched. The CDR3 spans 16 residues. The CDR3: CASSLLAGLAKNIQYF. DNA for the CDR3: TGTGCCAGCAGTTTACTAGCGGGCCTAGCCAAAAACATTCAGTACTTC.

This clonotype was seen at least ten times. The chain employs TRBV28 and TRBJ2-2; 11 bases fit TRBD2. V was clipped by 10 bases and J by 7 bases; unmatched bases: 14. The CDR3 loop spans 16 amino acids. Germline V gene sequence: CDR1 MDHEN, CDR2 SYDVKM. CDR3 residues: CATQLLAGVMGGELFF. CDR3 DNA sequence: TGTGCCACTCAACTACTAGCGGGAGTTATGGGCGGGGAGCTGTTTTTT.

This clonotype was counted ten times or more. A junction boundary mismatches the germline segment, possibly from a read error. The rearrangement joins TRBV5-1 to TRBJ2-3; TRBD2 matches at 9 bases. Germline CDR1 and CDR2: SGHRS and YFSETQ. The CDR3 covers 15 residues. CDR3 bases: TGCTCCAGCAGGTCGCGGGAGGGAGGGACAGATACGCAGTATTTT. This encodes CSSRSREGGTDTQYF.

This clonotype was detected many times. This rearrangement joins TRBV6-1 to TRBJ1-3; the D gene is possibly TRBD1 (6 bases). Germline-derived CDR1 and CDR2 are MNHNS and SASEGT. CDR3 length: 14 amino acids. Trimming took 6 bases from V and 2 from J, leaving 11 bases between them. The CDR3 DNA reads TGTGCCAGCAGGGAGGGGGGGACTGGAAACACCATATATTTT. It yields the protein CASREGGTGNTIYF.

In this sample, this clonotype turned up many times. This chain joins TRBV20-1 and TRBJ2-2; D uncertain. The CDR3 spans 15 residues. Between the trimmed V and J ends, which lost 0 bases and 6 bases, there was a span of 14 bases. The V gene's germline CDR1 is DFQATT and CDR2 SNEGSKA (reference sequence). The chain's CDR3 is CSARDNRRLAGELFF. The CDR3 DNA reads as TGCAGTGCTAGAGATAATCGGCGGCTGGCCGGGGAGCTGTTTTTT.

The chain joins TRBV20-1 to TRBJ2-1; the D call may be TRBD1 or TRBD2 (5 bases each). Germline CDR1 DFQATT, CDR2 SNEGSKA (reference sequence). V lost 6 bases and J 1 base, leaving 13 bases between the germline ends. The CDR3 is made up of 14 amino acids. This CDR3 reads CSAGDATSYNEQFF. Written as DNA, the CDR3 is TGCAGTGCCGGGGACGCAACATCCTACAATGAGCAGTTCTTC.

This clonotype was recorded a few times. The chain is built from TRBV20-1 and TRBJ2-3; D is uncertain. This CDR3 is built from 16 residues. Germline lookup yields CDR1 DFQATT and CDR2 SNEGSKA (reference sequence). Trimming shortened V by 4 bases and J by 0 bases, and 17 bases separated the two germline ends. This chain's CDR3 is CSATPKLGSSTDTQYF. CDR3 bases: TGCAGTGCTACCCCCAAGTTGGGTTCTAGCACAGATACGCAGTATTTT.

This clonotype was seen repeatedly, ten times or more. The V gene is TRBV6-2 or TRBV6-3, the J gene TRBJ2-2, with D possibly being TRBD2 (5 bases). V lost 6 bases to trimming and J lost 4 bases, with 12 bases between them. Germline lookup yields CDR1 MNHEY and CDR2 SVGEGT. The CDR3 runs 14 residues. The CDR3 here is CASSGKGITGELFF. The CDR3 DNA sequence: TGTGCCAGCAGCGGGAAGGGCATCACCGGGGAGCTGTTTTTT.

This clonotype has ten or more counts. The chain couples TRBV7-2 to TRBJ2-3; maybe TRBD1 (5 bases). The CDR3 has 18 amino acids. CDR1 is SGHTA, CDR2 FQGNSA, per germline. V was pared by 3 bases and J by 2 bases, with 21 bases between. The CDR3 is CASSFVWGISEFTDTQYF. CDR3 nucleotide sequence: TGTGCCAGCAGCTTTGTTTGGGGCATCTCGGAATTCACAGATACGCAGTATTTT.